This T cell receptor beta chain is drawn from a study of immune cell composition in non-small cell lung cancer. On the study more broadly: Tumours were mainly lung adenocarcinoma or squamous cell carcinoma.

Profiled with immunoSEQ multiplex PCR; TCRdb holds only in-frame clones, not every one. Of 4,000 to 5,000 clones in the sample, roughly 70% were seen once. A word on this clone: Its antigen is as yet unknown.

General study findings and limits: Around 80% of squamous and 30% to 35% of adenocarcinoma cases had tumour-associated clones >0.5%.

Normal lung sampling was at least 3 cm from the tumour, as distant as possible. This receptor was obtained from a human donor with non-small cell lung cancer. Sequencing was carried out using non-adjacent lung tissue.

As DNA, the CDR3 is TGTGCCAGCTCACTACGGGGACAGGGGGAACCCTATGGCTACACCTTC. This gives the protein CASSLRGQGEPYGYTF. J is TRBJ1-2 and V is TRBV18; 11 bases map to TRBD1. CDR1 and CDR2 (germline): KGHSH, LQKENI. This CDR3 is built from 16 residues. V lost 4 bases to trimming and J lost 4 bases; unmatched junction nucleotides: 8.